This T cell receptor (beta chain) came from a study of CD8 T cells in Susac syndrome. Germline V gene lookup returns CDR1 MNHEY and CDR2 SMNVEV (reference sequence). Trimming left V 2 bases short and J 2 bases short, with 13 bases between. The CDR3 is 15 residues long. An amount of RNA that ranged from roughly 0.45 to 1 ug was reverse transcribed with random hexamers. MiXCR, run by TCRdb on the immunoSEQ multiplex PCR reads, gives a single entry per CDR3 protein. The sample consists of some 150,000 distinct CDR3 sequences, nearly 97% of them appearing once. CD8+ and CD4+ blood T cells underwent TCR beta sequencing.

The clonotype originates from a human donor with multiple sclerosis. The chain combines TRBV27 with TRBJ2-7, with a weak D call TRBD2 (5 bases). Source material: CD8+ T cells from PBMCs. The CDR3: CASSLGVYGAYEQYF. The CDR3 nucleotides read TGTGCCAGCAGTTTAGGGGTCTACGGGGCCTACGAGCAGTACTTC.